This record covers a single TCR beta chain. What it recognizes is unknown. A sample-barcoded 5' primer and a J-beta primer mix were used in a second PCR of about 7 to 12 cycles. TCRdb re-called the 5' RACE reads with MiXCR, one entry per CDR3 protein. The sample has roughly 2 million distinct CDR3 sequences, approximately 50% seen once. Germline CDR1 is DFQATT and CDR2 is SNEGSKA (reference sequence). Between the trimmed V and J ends, which lost 5 bases and 0 bases, there was a span of 13 bases. The CDR3 loop spans 14 amino acids. This entry comes from a study of blood T cells in healthy people across ages. About the research overall: There was about one barcoded beta molecule captured by template switching per two T cells.

Study-wide results and caveats: With unsorted PBMCs, a conclusive comparison of naive versus antigen-experienced cells was not possible. Significant beta diversity loss was already apparent by age approximately 40, declining roughly linearly.

Sequencing was performed on blood. This chain links TRBV20-1 with TRBJ1-1, with a tentative D call TRBD1 (6 bases). The source is a woman in her thirties or forties in good health. The CDR3 here is CSALDTGLNTEAFF. The CDR3 DNA reads TGCAGTGCTTTAGATACAGGGCTGAACACTGAAGCTTTCTTT.